This TCR beta chain comes out of a study of blood T cell repertoires in COVID-19. Study-level background: Sites in the United States, Italy and Spain provided acute and convalescent COVID-19 samples. From T cells, B-cell-depleted T cells, or PBMCs came the material, which was cDNA or gDNA.

Original processing notes: Estimation of nucleated cell counts relied on the amplification of reference gene primers. Produced via immunoSEQ multiplex PCR; TCRdb's table is partial and in-frame only. V, J and clone size are taken as reported in that table, and D and trimming were inferred from the DNA itself. This repertoire shows more than 85,000 clones, nearly 90% found once; its top ten account for about 3%. Sequenced: peripheral blood. The sequence came from an elderly woman with acute or convalescent COVID-19.

The CDR3 DNA reads TGTGCCAGCAGCCCCACACAGGTTAGCAATCAGCCCCAGCATTTT. Residues: CASSPTQVSNQPQHF. V is TRBV4-2 and J is TRBJ1-5; TRBD1 might be the D (5 bases). CDR3 length: 15 residues. V was trimmed by 4 bases and J by 0 bases, leaving 10 bases between them. The germline gives CDR1 LGHNA, CDR2 YNFKEQ.